The rows below give T cell receptor beta chains drawn from one sample of a study of T-cell memory formation after mild COVID-19. Each CDR3 protein gets one entry after TCRdb re-called the 5' RACE reads with MiXCR. The sample lists tens of thousands of distinct CDR3 sequences, 6.1% occurring once. Sequencing was performed on PBMCs or a T cell subset sorted from them (not recorded which). The receptors were sampled from an adult who had mild COVID-19 (a few samples of this study predate the infection). Cell type and time point are not known. CDR3s include the opening cysteine and the closing phenylalanine or tryptophan. A D gene is named only where the DNA matches it firmly. Size tells how often a clone was seen (once, few, many) or the class of an expanded clone, and some rows leave it out.

d_gene	v_gene	abundance	j_gene	CDR3nt	CDR3aa
.	TRBV2	.	TRBJ2-5	TGTGCCAGCAACAGGGAAGAGACCCAGTACTTC	CASNREETQYF
.	TRBV24-1	few	TRBJ1-5	TGTGCCACCAGTGAAACCAGGACAGGCAATCAGCCCCAGCATTTT	CATSETRTGNQPQHF
TRBD1	TRBV27	.	TRBJ1-5	TGTGCCAGCAGTTTCCGACAGGGTGGGCAGCCCCAGCATTTT	CASSFRQGGQPQHF
.	TRBV12-3/TRBV12-4	.	TRBJ1-1	TGTGCCAGCACCCTTGAGGCGGGGGCGACTGAAGCTTTCTTT	CASTLEAGATEAFF
TRBD2	TRBV5-6	many	TRBJ2-1	TGTGCCAGCAGCTTGGTGTCGGGACTACCCGGGGCTCAGTTCTTC	CASSLVSGLPGAQFF
.	TRBV18	few	TRBJ2-2	TGTGCCAGCTCACCTCCTACAGGGTTGAACACCGGGGAGCTGTTTTTT	CASSPPTGLNTGELFF
.	TRBV5-1	.	TRBJ1-6	TGCGCCAGCAGCTTGGGTGGTAGTGATAATTCACCCCTCCACTTT	CASSLGGSDNSPLHF
TRBD1	TRBV20-1	few	TRBJ2-2	TGCAGTGCTAGAGGCGGGACAGGGCAAAACACCGGGGAGCTGTTTTTT	CSARGGTGQNTGELFF
TRBD1	TRBV12-3/TRBV12-4	.	TRBJ1-1	TGTGCCAGCACGTCGGGACAGGGCACTGAAGCTTTCTTT	CASTSGQGTEAFF
.	TRBV4-2	many	TRBJ2-7	TGTGCCAGCAGCCCCCGACAGAGCTCCTACGAGCAGTACTTC	CASSPRQSSYEQYF
TRBD2	TRBV4-3	few	TRBJ2-1	TGCGCCAGCAGCCATCAGGGACTAGCGGGGGCAGAGCAGTTCTTC	CASSHQGLAGAEQFF
.	TRBV20-1	few	TRBJ2-7	TGCAGTGCACCAACCGGGACATTAAACGAGCAGTACTTC	CSAPTGTLNEQYF
.	TRBV3-1	.	TRBJ1-1	TGTGCCAGCAGCCAAGGGTCAGAAACTGAAGCTTTCTTT	CASSQGSETEAFF